Listed below are T cell receptor beta chains from one sample, sequenced in a study of blood T cell repertoires in COVID-19. TCRdb's table, derived via immunoSEQ multiplex PCR, lists solely in-frame clones and lacks some. The data show a few hundred thousand clones, approximately 87% seen once. The specimen sequenced was peripheral blood. Source of these receptors: a man in his fifties or sixties with acute or convalescent COVID-19. CDR3s include the opening cysteine and the closing phenylalanine or tryptophan. The D gene is left open where the match is weak. Some rows have no size entry. The others give once, few or many, or a class for an expanded clone.

abundance: once; len: 18; v_gene: TRBV4-2; d_gene: TRBD1; j_gene: TRBJ2-7; CDR3nt: TGTGCCAGCAGCCCTAAAAAGGGCTCCGGGACAGTGACCTACGAGCAGTACTTC; CDR3aa: CASSPKKGSGTVTYEQYF
abundance: NA; len: 16; v_gene: TRBV11-3; d_gene: NA; j_gene: TRBJ1-6; CDR3nt: TGTGCCAGCAGCCCCTCTCCCGGGCTTCGGGGTTCACCCCTCCACTTT; CDR3aa: CASSPSPGLRGSPLHF
abundance: NA; len: 14; v_gene: TRBV9; d_gene: NA; j_gene: TRBJ1-1; CDR3nt: TGTGCCAGCAGCGTAGTCTCGGGGAACACTGAAGCTTTCTTT; CDR3aa: CASSVVSGNTEAFF
abundance: NA; len: 14; v_gene: TRBV6-5; d_gene: TRBD1; j_gene: TRBJ1-1; CDR3nt: TGTGCCAGCAACCCGACAGGGGATGTTTCTGAAGCTTTCTTT; CDR3aa: CASNPTGDVSEAFF
abundance: NA; len: 14; v_gene: TRBV9; d_gene: NA; j_gene: TRBJ2-7; CDR3nt: TGTGCCAGCAGCGTAGGGTTGAGGGGAGGCGAGCAGTACTTC; CDR3aa: CASSVGLRGGEQYF
abundance: NA; len: 16; v_gene: TRBV9; d_gene: TRBD2; j_gene: TRBJ2-3; CDR3nt: TGTGCCAGCAGCCAGGGACTAGCGGGAGATGTAGATACGCAGTATTTT; CDR3aa: CASSQGLAGDVDTQYF
abundance: NA; len: 17; v_gene: TRBV7-2; d_gene: TRBD2; j_gene: TRBJ2-7; CDR3nt: TGTGCCAGCAGCTCCAGACCGGGACTAGCGGGGAACTACGAGCAGTACTTC; CDR3aa: CASSSRPGLAGNYEQYF
abundance: few; len: 13; v_gene: TRBV7-2; d_gene: NA; j_gene: TRBJ1-4; CDR3nt: TGTGCCAGCAGCTCTACCACGCGGGGAAAACTGTTTTTT; CDR3aa: CASSSTTRGKLFF
abundance: NA; len: 15; v_gene: TRBV6-5; d_gene: TRBD2; j_gene: TRBJ2-1; CDR3nt: TGTGCCAGCAGGGGACTAGCGGGAAACTACAATGAGCAGTTCTTC; CDR3aa: CASRGLAGNYNEQFF
abundance: NA; len: 14; v_gene: TRBV7-2; d_gene: TRBD2; j_gene: TRBJ2-3; CDR3nt: TGTGCCAGCAGCTTAGTCGGGGGGACAGATACGCAGTATTTT; CDR3aa: CASSLVGGTDTQYF
abundance: NA; len: 15; v_gene: TRBV5-1; d_gene: TRBD2; j_gene: TRBJ2-1; CDR3nt: TGCGCCAGCAGCTTGGCAGCGGGAGGGCCCATTGAGCAGTTCTTC; CDR3aa: CASSLAAGGPIEQFF
abundance: NA; len: 12; v_gene: TRBV7-9; d_gene: NA; j_gene: TRBJ2-7; CDR3nt: TGTGCCAGCAGCTTAACGGGGTACGAGCAGTACTTC; CDR3aa: CASSLTGYEQYF
abundance: NA; len: 12; v_gene: TRBV30; d_gene: NA; j_gene: TRBJ2-3; CDR3nt: TGTGCCTGGGCCTATAGCACAGATACGCAGTATTTT; CDR3aa: CAWAYSTDTQYF
abundance: NA; len: 13; v_gene: TRBV11-3; d_gene: TRBD1; j_gene: TRBJ2-2; CDR3nt: TGTGCCACCGGGACAGGGAACACCGGGGAGCTGTTTTTT; CDR3aa: CATGTGNTGELFF
abundance: NA; len: 13; v_gene: TRBV28; d_gene: NA; j_gene: TRBJ2-7; CDR3nt: TGTGCCAGCAGTTTTTCGCGGGACTACGAGCAGTACTTC; CDR3aa: CASSFSRDYEQYF
abundance: NA; len: 16; v_gene: TRBV19; d_gene: TRBD1; j_gene: TRBJ1-1; CDR3nt: TGTGCCAGTACCAAGACAGGGGGTATCCAGAACACTGAAGCTTTCTTT; CDR3aa: CASTKTGGIQNTEAFF
abundance: NA; len: 14; v_gene: TRBV24-1; d_gene: NA; j_gene: TRBJ2-5; CDR3nt: TGTGCCACCAGCGGGTCCCCGGGTAGTGGGACCCAGTACTTC; CDR3aa: CATSGSPGSGTQYF
abundance: NA; len: 15; v_gene: TRBV7-6; d_gene: NA; j_gene: TRBJ2-7; CDR3nt: TGTGCCAGCAGCTTAGCGGGAGATGGTCCCTACGAGCAGTACTTC; CDR3aa: CASSLAGDGPYEQYF
abundance: NA; len: 15; v_gene: TRBV27; d_gene: NA; j_gene: TRBJ2-7; CDR3nt: TGTGCCAGCAGTTCGCTCCCCGGAGCCCAGGGGGAGCAGTACTTC; CDR3aa: CASSSLPGAQGEQYF
abundance: NA; len: 15; v_gene: TRBV18; d_gene: NA; j_gene: TRBJ2-2; CDR3nt: TGTGCCAGCTCACCACCAGGGGTTAACACCGGGGAGCTGTTTTTT; CDR3aa: CASSPPGVNTGELFF
abundance: NA; len: 17; v_gene: TRBV4-3; d_gene: TRBD2; j_gene: TRBJ2-1; CDR3nt: TGCGCCAGCAGCCCCACCCCTTGGACTAGCGGCTACAATGAGCAGTTCTTC; CDR3aa: CASSPTPWTSGYNEQFF
abundance: NA; len: 17; v_gene: TRBV5-8; d_gene: TRBD2; j_gene: TRBJ2-1; CDR3nt: TGTGCCAGCAGCTTGGCCGCCGGGACTATACAGGCTAGTGAGCAGTTCTTC; CDR3aa: CASSLAAGTIQASEQFF
abundance: NA; len: 16; v_gene: TRBV19; d_gene: TRBD2; j_gene: TRBJ2-5; CDR3nt: TGTGCCAGTAAGCGGAGACTAGCGGGGTACCAAGAGACCCAGTACTTC; CDR3aa: CASKRRLAGYQETQYF
abundance: once; len: 16; v_gene: TRBV7-2; d_gene: NA; j_gene: TRBJ2-5; CDR3nt: TGTGCCAGCAGCTTAGGGGGACTCACGAGGGAAGAGACCCAGTACTTC; CDR3aa: CASSLGGLTREETQYF
abundance: few; len: 18; v_gene: TRBV4-3; d_gene: TRBD2; j_gene: TRBJ2-2; CDR3nt: TGCGCCAGCAGCCTCGGGCTCGTGGCGGGAGCGGCCACCGGGGAGCTGTTTTTT; CDR3aa: CASSLGLVAGAATGELFF
abundance: NA; len: 15; v_gene: TRBV2; d_gene: TRBD1; j_gene: TRBJ2-1; CDR3nt: TGTGCCAGCAGTGAGGAGGGACAGGGCTACAATGAGCAGTTCTTC; CDR3aa: CASSEEGQGYNEQFF
abundance: NA; len: 14; v_gene: TRBV3-1/TRBV3-2; d_gene: TRBD1; j_gene: TRBJ2-5; CDR3nt: TGTGCCAGCAGCCGCAACAGGGGGAAAGAGACCCAGTACTTC; CDR3aa: CASSRNRGKETQYF
abundance: NA; len: 15; v_gene: TRBV2; d_gene: TRBD1; j_gene: TRBJ2-7; CDR3nt: TGTGCCAGCAGTGAAACCGGACAGGGTTCGGGCGAGCAGTACTTC; CDR3aa: CASSETGQGSGEQYF
abundance: NA; len: 13; v_gene: TRBV18; d_gene: TRBD1; j_gene: TRBJ2-7; CDR3nt: TGTGCCAGCTCACCCCCGGACAGGAACGAGCAGTACTTC; CDR3aa: CASSPPDRNEQYF
abundance: NA; len: 12; v_gene: TRBV9; d_gene: NA; j_gene: TRBJ2-2; CDR3nt: TGTGCCAGCAGCCCCTTCGGCGGGGAGCTGTTTTTT; CDR3aa: CASSPFGGELFF
abundance: NA; len: 15; v_gene: TRBV27; d_gene: TRBD1; j_gene: TRBJ2-1; CDR3nt: TGTGCCAGCAGTCCAGGGACAGGGGGGTACAATGAGCAGTTCTTC; CDR3aa: CASSPGTGGYNEQFF
abundance: NA; len: 16; v_gene: TRBV27; d_gene: TRBD1; j_gene: TRBJ2-1; CDR3nt: TGTGCCAGCAGTCCACCCGACAGGGGGCTCTACAATGAGCAGTTCTTC; CDR3aa: CASSPPDRGLYNEQFF
abundance: NA; len: 13; v_gene: TRBV19; d_gene: TRBD1; j_gene: TRBJ2-1; CDR3nt: TGTGCCAGCCGGGACAGTCTAAACAATGAGCAGTTCTTC; CDR3aa: CASRDSLNNEQFF
abundance: NA; len: 17; v_gene: TRBV24-1; d_gene: NA; j_gene: TRBJ1-5; CDR3nt: TGTGCCACCAGTGACCCTGCGGCGGGTGGTAGCAATCAGCCCCAGCATTTT; CDR3aa: CATSDPAAGGSNQPQHF
abundance: NA; len: 14; v_gene: TRBV19; d_gene: NA; j_gene: TRBJ1-5; CDR3nt: TGTGCCAGTAGACTCGGAGCTAGCAATCAGCCCCAGCATTTT; CDR3aa: CASRLGASNQPQHF
abundance: once; len: 16; v_gene: TRBV4-3; d_gene: NA; j_gene: TRBJ2-7; CDR3nt: TGCGCCAGCAGCCAAGATCGGGTCATAAAGACCTACGAGCAGTACTTC; CDR3aa: CASSQDRVIKTYEQYF
abundance: NA; len: 16; v_gene: TRBV11-1; d_gene: TRBD1; j_gene: TRBJ2-1; CDR3nt: TGTGCCAGCAGCTTAGAAGCAGGGGGTTCCTACAATGAGCAGTTCTTC; CDR3aa: CASSLEAGGSYNEQFF
abundance: few; len: 16; v_gene: TRBV11-1; d_gene: TRBD1; j_gene: TRBJ1-2; CDR3nt: TGTGCCAGCAGTTTTAAAAGGGACAGGGGGTACTATGGCTACACCTTC; CDR3aa: CASSFKRDRGYYGYTF
abundance: NA; len: 12; v_gene: TRBV12-3/TRBV12-4; d_gene: NA; j_gene: TRBJ2-7; CDR3nt: TGTGCCAGCAGCCTTAGGAGCTACGAGCAGTACTTC; CDR3aa: CASSLRSYEQYF
abundance: NA; len: 14; v_gene: TRBV5-4; d_gene: NA; j_gene: TRBJ1-6; CDR3nt: TGTGCCAGCAGCTGGACCGGAGGTAATTCACCCCTCCACTTT; CDR3aa: CASSWTGGNSPLHF